The 21 T cell receptor beta chains below come from one sample, sequenced in a study of cytomegalovirus exposure and HLA in healthy donors (dated by TCRdb to the late 2010s). Receptors were amplified or captured by the immunoSEQ multiplex PCR assay. For the multiplex PCR, a mixture combining 60 forward primers for TCR Vbeta segments and 13 reverse primers for TCR Jbeta segments was used. Entries here come from immuneACCESS through TCRdb and include only in-frame sequences with V and J called. Some clones fail to appear in such tables; in the studies checked, an unresolved V gene covers under half of the shortfall, and the cause of the remainder is unknown. This sample is represented by 85,000 to 130,000 clones; 75% of them were singletons. The top ten clonotypes cover 2.5% to 3.5% of the sample. The sequenced sample consisted of PBMCs. These TCRs come from a male donor in good health and CMV-seropositive.

This chain links TRBV5-1 with TRBJ2-2; 8 nucleotides agree with TRBD2. Germline trimming cut 0 bases from V and 3 bases from J; bases unmatched to any gene: 4. The CDR3 runs 16 residues. In germline, CDR1 is SGHRS, CDR2 YFSETQ. Here the CDR3 DNA reads TGCGCCAGCAGCTTGGCGGGGGGGCCGGACACCGGGGAGCTGTTTTTT. As protein: CASSLAGGPDTGELFF.

The chain uses TRBV28 and TRBJ2-1, with 7 bases lining up with TRBD2. The germline V gene encodes CDR1 MDHEN and CDR2 SYDVKM. The CDR3 runs to 16 residues. V shed 3 bases and J 3 bases; nucleotides not matched to a gene: 8. The CDR3 DNA is TGTGCCAGCAGTTTGGGTCCGGGACTACTCTACAATGAGCAGTTCTTC. As protein: CASSLGPGLLYNEQFF.

Of note for this clone: Other DNA sequences of this sample code for an identical CDR3. The rearrangement joins TRBV6-1 to TRBJ1-2, with D tentatively TRBD1 (5 bases). With 6 bases removed from V and 2 bases from J, the gap between germline ends came to 10 bases. Germline V lookup: CDR1 MNHNS, CDR2 SASEGT. The CDR3 runs to 13 residues. The CDR3, as DNA: TGTGCCAGCAGGGACATTGGAAACTATGGCTACACCTTC. It is translated as CASRDIGNYGYTF.

Only a few counts were recorded for this clone. The chain has TRBV5-4 and TRBJ1-1, with D possibly being TRBD1 (6 bases). This CDR3 contains 13 residues. Trimming removed 3 bases from V and 8 bases from J, with 14 bases in between. The germline gives CDR1 SGHNT, CDR2 YYREEE (reference sequence). The CDR3 sequence is CASSYRDTPEAFF. Written as DNA, the CDR3 is TGTGCCAGCAGCTACCGGGACACGCCCGAAGCTTTCTTT.

The V and J genes are TRBV18 and TRBJ2-2; TRBD2 is a possible D gene (5 bases). The CDR3 is 12 amino acids. CDR1 is KGHSH, CDR2 LQKENI, per germline. The ends were cut back, 3 bases at V and 6 bases at J, with 5 bases in the middle. In DNA, the CDR3 is TGTGCCAGCTCACCGGGAGCCGGGGAGCTGTTTTTT. It is translated as CASSPGAGELFF.

J is TRBJ2-7 and V is TRBV19, with D possibly TRBD1 on 7 matching bases. From germline, CDR1 is LNHDA and CDR2 SQIVND (reference sequence). This CDR3 has 14 amino acids. Trimming took off 7 bases at V and 4 bases at J, with 17 bases between the two ends. CDR3 nucleotide sequence: TGTGCCAGTACCTCGACAGGGACTCCTTACGAGCAGTACTTC. Translating it yields CASTSTGTPYEQYF.

About this clone itself: One end of the junction varies from germline; a read error may be responsible. The chain couples TRBV5-4 to TRBJ2-7, with a possible D match to TRBD2 (6 bases). The CDR3 loop spans 13 amino acids. Germline CDR1 and CDR2: SGHNT and YYREEE (reference sequence). For the CDR3, the DNA is TGTGCCAGCAGCCCGGTATTCCCCTCACGACTAGACTTC. This translates into CASSPVFPSRLDF. The full variable domain, its missing parts supplied by reference TRBV5-4 and TRBJ2-7, is ETGVTQSPTHLIKTRGQQVTLRCSSQSGHNTVSWYQQALGQGPQFIFQYYREEENGRGNFPPRFSGLQFPNYSSELNVNALELDDSALYLCASSPVFPSRLDFGPGTRLTVT.

This clone has more than one count but fewer than ten. The genes are TRBV19 and TRBJ2-2, with D possibly being TRBD1 (5 bases). The germline V gene has CDR1 LNHDA and CDR2 SQIVND (reference sequence). CDR3 length: 14 residues. With 3 bases removed from V and 3 bases from J, the gap between germline ends came to 8 bases. Written as DNA, the CDR3 is TGTGCCAGTAGTATCGTGGGGCACACCGGGGAGCTGTTTTTT. It codes for CASSIVGHTGELFF.

The chain uses TRBV27 and TRBJ2-2; D ambiguous. There are 13 residues in the CDR3. Per germline, CDR1 MNHEY and CDR2 SMNVEV (reference sequence). V was cut by 6 bases and J by 5 bases, with 10 bases left in between. The CDR3 coding sequence is TGTGCCAGCAGGTCGCAGTGGACCGGGGAGCTGTTTTTT. Translated, it gives CASRSQWTGELFF.

The chain has TRBV4-1 and TRBJ2-7, with 7 bases identical to TRBD2. Germline V gives CDR1 MGHRA, CDR2 YSYEKL. V was clipped by 3 bases and J by 2 bases; unmatched bases: 10. The CDR3 contains 16 residues. DNA for the CDR3: TGCGCCAGCAGCCACTCTGAGGCGGGGGACCCCTACGAGCAGTACTTC. It specifies CASSHSEAGDPYEQYF.

The chain employs TRBV7-9 and TRBJ2-2, with TRBD1 matching over 9 bases. J gave up 5 bases and V 5 bases, and 12 bases lay outside the gene matches. CDR3 length: 17 residues. Germline V gene sequence: CDR1 SEHNR, CDR2 FQNEAQ (reference sequence). CDR3 nucleotide sequence: TGTGCCAGCAGCCCAACAGGGGGCGTAGTAGGAACCGGGGAGCTGTTTTTT. Encoded protein: CASSPTGGVVGTGELFF. Complete variable domain (other parts from reference TRBV7-9 and TRBJ2-2): DTGVSQNPRHKITKRGQNVTFRCDPISEHNRLYWYRQTLGQGPEFLTYFQNEAQLEKSRLLSDRFSAERPKGSFSTLEIQRTEQGDSAMYLCASSPTGGVVGTGELFFGEGSRLTVL.

The V gene is TRBV2, the J gene TRBJ1-1; 9 positions match TRBD1. The CDR3 runs 16 residues. Germline V gene data show CDR1 as SNHLY and CDR2 as FYNNEI. The V segment lost 7 bases and the J segment 3 bases; nucleotides outside the gene matches: 12. The CDR3 loop is CASIYRGQVRDTEAFF. For the CDR3, the DNA is TGTGCCAGCATTTACAGGGGGCAGGTTCGGGACACTGAAGCTTTCTTT.

The chain links TRBV2 to TRBJ2-7; 13 nucleotides line up with TRBD2. This CDR3 has 14 amino acids. Germline V gene sequence: CDR1 SNHLY, CDR2 FYNNEI. Trimming at V came to 6 bases and at J to 7 bases, leaving 6 bases not matched to a gene. CDR3 coding DNA: TGTGCCAGCAGCAAACTAGCGGGGGGGCGTGAGCAGTACTTC. Its protein product is CASSKLAGGREQYF.

V gene TRBV5-1 combines with J gene TRBJ2-7, with 10 nucleotides matching TRBD1. The CDR3 is 14 amino acids. Trimming removed 4 bases from V and 5 bases from J; junction bases left unmatched: 6. In germline, CDR1 is SGHRS, CDR2 YFSETQ. CDR3 sequence: CASSTGQGVDEQYF. CDR3 coding DNA: TGCGCCAGCAGCACAGGACAGGGGGTCGACGAGCAGTACTTC.

The sample holds one count of this clone. The rearrangement uses TRBV4-3 and TRBJ1-2; 7 bases map to TRBD1. The CDR3 sequence is 16 residues long. V was clipped by 0 bases and J by 5 bases; unmatched bases: 9. Germline lookup yields CDR1 LGHNA and CDR2 YSLEER. The CDR3 reads CASSQESSRGTYGYTF. The CDR3 DNA sequence: TGCGCCAGCAGCCAAGAGTCGAGCAGGGGGACTTATGGCTACACCTTC.

This chain uses TRBV18 with TRBJ2-7; 8 nucleotides line up with TRBD2. Germline assignment: CDR1 KGHSH and CDR2 LQKENI. The junction had 2 bases not matched to a gene; V was cut back by 2 bases and J by 2 bases. The CDR3 is made up of 14 amino acids. CDR3 DNA: TGTGCCAGCTCACCAACGGGAGGGCCCTACGAGCAGTACTTC. Translation gives CASSPTGGPYEQYF.

This clone was seen only once. This sequence joins TRBV11-2 and TRBJ1-1, with D maybe TRBD1 (5 bases). Germline V gene sequence: CDR1 SGHAT, CDR2 FQNNGV. The V end lost 0 bases, the J end lost 0 bases, and 11 bases lay between the germline ends. This CDR3 spans 16 amino acids. CDR3 region: CASSLDRGLMNTEAFF. The CDR3 DNA is TGTGCCAGCAGCTTAGACCGGGGACTTATGAACACTGAAGCTTTCTTT.

This rearrangement joins TRBV28 to TRBJ2-7; 9 bases match TRBD2. The CDR3 length is 12 residues. V lost 5 bases, J lost 7 bases, and 3 bases stayed unmatched. Germline V gene sequence: CDR1 MDHEN, CDR2 SYDVKM. In DNA, the CDR3 is TGTGCCAGCAGTCCCCTAGCGGGGGAGCAGTACTTC. Encoded protein: CASSPLAGEQYF.

Only a few counts were recorded for this clone. The V call is TRBV15, the J call TRBJ2-7; tentatively, D is TRBD2 (5 bases). There are 14 residues in the CDR3. V was shortened by 5 bases and J by 6 bases, with 17 bases between the two germline ends. Germline V gene sequence: CDR1 LNHNV, CDR2 YYDKDF (reference sequence). The CDR3 DNA is TGTGCCACCAGCCCCGAAGGGCTAGCCGGCGAGCAGTACTTC. This translates into CATSPEGLAGEQYF.

This sequence joins TRBV27 and TRBJ2-7; 10 nucleotides agree with TRBD1. Germline V lookup: CDR1 MNHEY, CDR2 SMNVEV (reference sequence). This CDR3 region has 15 residues. After removal of 6 bases from V and 2 bases from J, the junction contained 7 bases not matched to a gene. CDR3: CASRRGQGLTYEQYF. The CDR3 DNA follows: TGTGCCAGCAGGAGGGGACAGGGGCTTACCTACGAGCAGTACTTC.

V and J are TRBV9 and TRBJ2-3, with D possibly matching TRBD2 (7 bases). The CDR3 is 16 residues long. The V gene lost 0 bases and the J gene lost 4 bases, with 15 bases spanning the gap. Germline V gives CDR1 SGDLS, CDR2 YYNGEE. The CDR3 sequence: CASSVGVGGVADTQYF. CDR3 sequence (DNA): TGTGCCAGCAGCGTAGGGGTAGGGGGGGTTGCAGATACGCAGTATTTT.